Described below is a single T cell receptor (beta chain) sequence and its context. The specificity of this receptor is unknown. No base qualities exist here, and no much larger clone lies one base off it. The data derive from a study of shared clonotypes between healthy human individuals (dated by TCRdb to 2018 to 2020). Some background on the complete study: The cohort included three men and a couple of women between 18 and 49 years of age. For each donor, CD4 naive and CD4 memory were each run on three plates, CD8 naive on two plates, and CD8 memory on one plate. To estimate repertoire size and how much clonotype sharing occurs between individuals, the study deeply sequenced the blood TCR repertoires of five or six healthy adults. To increase sequencing depth and limit assay-specific biases, TCR repertoire library preparation and sequencing were carried out by different laboratories using diverse techniques. Between about 0.8 and 9 billion PBMCs per donor were obtained by leukapheresis.

Trimming takes 2 bases off V and 4 bases off J; junction bases not matched to a gene: 11. Based on the germline V gene, the CDR1 and CDR2 sequences are MDHEN and SYDVKM. Taken from cysteine to phenylalanine, the CDR3 has 17 residues. Just the 51-base CDR3 DNA is kept, in frame starting at base 1. Using the deep immunoSEQ assay, TCR CDR3 regions were amplified from genomic DNA by multiplex PCR. For each cell subset, the extracted genomic DNA was distributed evenly across all wells of several immunoSEQ 96-well plates, and each plate served as one replicate. Each replicate PCR for sorted subsets received 150 to 250 ng genomic DNA, equal to 30,000 or so T cell genomes. The purified libraries were quantified using a Qubit 3.0 fluorometer, sized with a Bioanalyzer 2100, and then quantified again using the KAPA Library Quantification kit. Every immunoSEQ 96-well plate was sequenced on a dedicated single-read 150-cycle Illumina NextSeq 550 flow cell. Per the authors' processing: Because the immunoSEQ output held only junctional sequences and lacked quality scores, the filtering could not match the filtering applied to full-length reads. Sequences were annotated with PyIR, a Python wrapper for IgBLAST v1.9, and V/J genes and CDR3 were assigned using IMGT germline references. Reads were removed for weak V/J assignments (E-value above 1e-6), missing CDR3, stop codons, out-of-frame junctions, or ambiguous translated residues. V3J clonotypes were defined as sequences sharing the same inferred V gene, J gene, and CDR3 amino acid sequence. To compute the percentage overlap between repertoires, the number of shared unique clonotypes was divided by the size of the smaller repertoire. RTK rarefaction, the Chao1 estimator, and Recon v2.1 estimates of unobserved clonotypes were used to assess repertoire richness. OLGA was used to compute generation probabilities for all TCRbeta clonotypes that the gDNA method yielded from a handful of donors. TCRdb re-hosts the immuneACCESS table, in-frame sequences only. Its copies lack some clones; in the studies checked, an unresolved V gene accounts for under half of them, and the cause for the rest is not known. The V and J calls and the clone size are those of that table, but D and trimming were determined from the DNA. The sample table holds about 2.4 million clones, of which more than 85% were seen once. 0.36% of the sample rests with the top ten.

The donors were healthy, HIV-negative adults with no recently reported acute infections or vaccinations. Every donor was a Caucasian adult residing in Nashville, Tennessee, USA. Magnetic negative selection was used to enrich CD4+ T cells, after which naive cells were positively selected on CD45RA and the negative fraction became the memory subset. Blood was collected by leukapheresis, and PBMCs were isolated by Ficoll-Histopaque density gradient centrifugation and then cryopreserved in liquid nitrogen vapor phase. Purity and quantity of every magnetically sorted T cell population were checked by analytical flow cytometry. From each sorted fraction, genomic DNA was isolated and quantified by UV absorbance on a Nanodrop 2000c. What the authors observed across the whole study: Compared with non-shared clonotypes, the clonotypes found in all four sorted-subset donors had higher generation probabilities. Because the study included a small number of donors, the genetic and exposure-history diversity represented was limited. Larger estimated clonotype richness was generally found for naive subsets than for memory subsets. Rarefaction of sorted-subset datasets indicated incomplete sequencing despite the large sequencing depth. Pairwise subsampling led to the expectation that sequencing depth would affect the degree of clonotype sharing among donors. Sampling was restricted to blood, and TCR repertoires in tissues likely differ from the TCR repertoires found in blood. When a handful of donors were compared, the shared fraction of clonotypes was 5% to 6.5% for naive CD4, around 3.5% for naive CD8, more than 2% for memory CD4, and under 0.5% for memory CD8.

The sequence was collected from a man younger than 35 in good health. Some clones in this sample may be carry-over from other donors' samples. This receptor chain uses TRBV28 and TRBJ2-7; 10 nucleotides in the junction match TRBD1. Sequenced material: naive CD4+ T cells from PBMCs. Read against the paper, the sample's cell subset or site label means: CD45RA+ positively selected. The CDR3 region has the sequence CASSLPPGTGDKYEQYF. In nucleotides, the sequence is TGTGCCAGCAGTTTACCCCCCGGGACAGGGGATAAGTACGAGCAGTACTTC.